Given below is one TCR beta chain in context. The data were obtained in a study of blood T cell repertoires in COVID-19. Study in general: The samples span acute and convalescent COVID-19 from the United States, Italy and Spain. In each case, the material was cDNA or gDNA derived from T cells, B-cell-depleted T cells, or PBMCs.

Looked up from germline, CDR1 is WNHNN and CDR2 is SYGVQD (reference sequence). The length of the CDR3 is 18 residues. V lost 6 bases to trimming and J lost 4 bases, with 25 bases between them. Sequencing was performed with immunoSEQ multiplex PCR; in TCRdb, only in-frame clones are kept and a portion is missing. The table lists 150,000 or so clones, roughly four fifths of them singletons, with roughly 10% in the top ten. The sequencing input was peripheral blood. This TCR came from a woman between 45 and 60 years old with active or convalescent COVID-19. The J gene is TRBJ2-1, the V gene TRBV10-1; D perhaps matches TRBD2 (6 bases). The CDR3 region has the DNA TGCGCCAGCAGCCATAGAGGAGGGCCCTTCGACTTTTACAATGAGCAGTTCTTC. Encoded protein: CASSHRGGPFDFYNEQFF.